This T cell receptor beta chain derives from a study of blood T cell repertoires in COVID-19. Background on the study: Specimens from acute and convalescent COVID-19 originated in the United States, Italy and Spain.

Original processing notes: Reference gene primer amplification gave nucleated cell count estimates. Here immunoSEQ multiplex PCR was the method, and the copy in TCRdb shows in-frame clones only, minus some. Clone size and the V and J calls come from that table; the DNA yielded D and trimming. In the table there are approximately 70,000 clones, roughly 85% of which are singletons. The CDR3 sequence is 15 residues long. V shed 3 bases and J shed 0 bases, with 9 bases lying between them. Germline CDR1 reads ENHRY; CDR2 reads SYGVKD. This chain links TRBV10-3 with TRBJ1-3; D not certain. The clonotype originates from a man aged 60 to 75 with active or convalescent COVID-19. Sequences were obtained from peripheral blood. CDR3 sequence: CAISDRRDSGNTIYF. The CDR3 DNA is TGTGCCATCAGTGATAGGAGGGACTCTGGAAACACCATATATTTT.